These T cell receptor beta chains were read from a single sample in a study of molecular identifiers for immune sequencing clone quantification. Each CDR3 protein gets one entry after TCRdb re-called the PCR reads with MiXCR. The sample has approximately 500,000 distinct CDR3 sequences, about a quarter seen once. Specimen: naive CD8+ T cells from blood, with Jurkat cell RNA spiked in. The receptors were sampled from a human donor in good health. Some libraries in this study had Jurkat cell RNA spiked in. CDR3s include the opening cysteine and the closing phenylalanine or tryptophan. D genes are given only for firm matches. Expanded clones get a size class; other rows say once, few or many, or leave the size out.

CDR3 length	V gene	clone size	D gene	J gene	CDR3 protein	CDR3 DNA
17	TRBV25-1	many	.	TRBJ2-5	CASSPSIYLDSQETQYF	TGTGCCAGCAGCCCCTCCATTTACTTAGACAGCCAAGAGACCCAGTACTTC
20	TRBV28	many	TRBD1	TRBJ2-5	CASSFLPPGTGELYQETQYF	TGTGCCAGCAGCTTCCTACCCCCCGGGACAGGAGAGCTGTACCAAGAGACCCAGTACTTC
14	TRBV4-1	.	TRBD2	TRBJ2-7	CASSQSGLAGPQYF	TGCGCCAGCAGCCAATCGGGACTAGCGGGCCCACAGTACTTC
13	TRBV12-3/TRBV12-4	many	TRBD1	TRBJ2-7	CASRQGQGNEQYF	TGTGCCAGCAGGCAGGGACAGGGGAACGAGCAGTACTTC
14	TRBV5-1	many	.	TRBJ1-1	CASSLGFGGPEAFF	TGCGCCAGCAGCTTGGGATTCGGGGGTCCTGAAGCTTTCTTT
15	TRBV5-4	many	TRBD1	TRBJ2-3	CASSWGQGGEDTQYF	TGTGCCAGCAGCTGGGGACAGGGCGGGGAAGATACGCAGTATTTT
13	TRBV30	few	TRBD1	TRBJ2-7	CAWTGTENYEQYF	TGTGCCTGGACCGGGACAGAAAACTACGAGCAGTACTTC
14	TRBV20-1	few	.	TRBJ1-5	CSATGFDSAQPQHF	TGCAGTGCTACAGGTTTTGACAGTGCTCAGCCCCAGCATTTT
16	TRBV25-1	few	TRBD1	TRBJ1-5	CASTESGQISNQPQHF	TGTGCCAGCACTGAATCGGGACAGATTAGCAATCAGCCCCAGCATTTT
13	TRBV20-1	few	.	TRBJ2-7	CSAREGTLWEQYF	TGCAGTGCTAGAGAAGGGACCCTGTGGGAGCAGTACTTC
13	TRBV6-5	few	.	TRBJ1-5	CASSYAPGQPQHF	TGTGCCAGCAGTTACGCCCCAGGCCAGCCCCAGCATTTT
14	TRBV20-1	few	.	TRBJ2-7	CSAWTGEGGYEQYF	TGCAGTGCTTGGACGGGAGAAGGCGGCTACGAGCAGTACTTC
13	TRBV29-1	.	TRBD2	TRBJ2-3	CSWGGPLGYARYF	TGCAGCTGGGGGGGACCTCTGGGTTATGCGCGGTATTTT
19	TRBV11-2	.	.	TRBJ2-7	CACSPTVPGLLSSSYEQYF	TGTGCCTGCAGCCCAACGGTGCCGGGGCTTCTTTCTAGCTCCTACGAGCAGTACTTC
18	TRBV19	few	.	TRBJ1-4	CASSRDQRRSTTNEKLFF	TGTGCCAGTAGTCGAGACCAACGGAGAAGTACAACTAATGAAAAACTGTTTTTT
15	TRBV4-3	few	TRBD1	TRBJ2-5	CASSRRDRSQETQYF	TGCGCCAGCAGCCGCCGGGACAGGTCACAAGAGACCCAGTACTTC
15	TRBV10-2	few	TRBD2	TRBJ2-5	CASSEFPSGTKTQYF	TGCGCCAGCAGTGAGTTTCCTAGCGGGACTAAGACCCAGTACTTC
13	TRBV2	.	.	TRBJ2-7	CASTSATAYEQYF	TGTGCCAGCACCTCCGCTACAGCCTACGAACAGTACTTC
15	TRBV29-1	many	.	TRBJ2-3	CSSAWGHDVTDTQYF	TGCAGCTCCGCATGGGGGCACGATGTCACAGATACGCAGTATTTT
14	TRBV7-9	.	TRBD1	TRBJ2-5	CASTSRDSQETQYF	TGTGCCAGCACCTCTAGGGACAGCCAAGAGACCCAGTACTTC
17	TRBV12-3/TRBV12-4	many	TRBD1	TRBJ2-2	CASSFGPGTVNTGELFF	TGTGCCAGCAGCTTCGGGCCTGGGACAGTGAACACCGGGGAGCTGTTTTTT
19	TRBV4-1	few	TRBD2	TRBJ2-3	CASSQAMGWFSGSTDTQYF	TGCGCCAGCAGCCAAGCCATGGGGTGGTTTAGCGGGAGCACAGATACGCAGTATTTT
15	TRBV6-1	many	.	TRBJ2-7	CASSDWDITSYEQYF	TGTGCCAGCAGTGATTGGGACATCACAAGCTACGAGCAGTACTTC
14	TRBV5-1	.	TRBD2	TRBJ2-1	CASSLRGGRNGQFF	TGCGCCAGCAGCTTGCGGGGAGGGCGCAATGGGCAGTTCTTC
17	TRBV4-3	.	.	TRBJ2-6	CASNQSVGGSGANVLTF	TGCGCCAGCAACCAGAGTGTAGGCGGGTCCGGGGCCAACGTCCTGACTTTC
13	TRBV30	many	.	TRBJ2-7	CAWSVGRAYEQYF	TGTGCCTGGAGTGTAGGCAGGGCCTACGAGCAGTACTTC
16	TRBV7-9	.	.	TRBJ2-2	CASSLYGGPNTGELFF	TGTGCCAGCAGTCTTTATGGGGGCCCGAACACCGGGGAGCTGTTTTTT
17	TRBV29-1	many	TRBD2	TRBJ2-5	CSVEEWARGGYQETQYF	TGCAGCGTTGAAGAATGGGCCCGGGGGGGGTACCAAGAGACCCAGTACTTC
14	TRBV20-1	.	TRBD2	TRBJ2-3	CSAEGLEFTDTQYF	TGCAGTGCTGAAGGACTAGAATTCACAGATACGCAGTATTTT
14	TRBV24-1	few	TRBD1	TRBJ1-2	CATSLTGDNYGYTF	TGTGCCACCAGTTTAACAGGGGATAACTATGGCTACACCTTC
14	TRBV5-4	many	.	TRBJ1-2	CASSLKGSFYGYTF	TGTGCCAGCAGCTTGAAGGGGAGTTTCTATGGCTACACCTTC
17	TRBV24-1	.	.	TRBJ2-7	CATSDSDFRGNSYEQYF	TGTGCCACCAGTGATTCCGACTTTCGGGGAAACTCCTACGAGCAGTACTTC
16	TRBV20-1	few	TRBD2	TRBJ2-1	CSARDFPQEGGIEQFF	TGCAGTGCTAGAGATTTCCCTCAGGAGGGAGGGATTGAGCAGTTCTTC
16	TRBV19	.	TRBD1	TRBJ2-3	CASSTPGQGSTDTQYF	TGTGCCAGTAGTACGCCGGGACAGGGTTCTACAGATACGCAGTATTTT
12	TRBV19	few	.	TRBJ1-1	CASSGTGSEAFF	TGTGCCAGTAGCGGGACGGGCAGTGAAGCTTTCTTT
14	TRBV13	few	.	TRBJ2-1	CASSLGQGPREQFF	TGTGCCAGCAGCTTAGGACAGGGTCCTCGGGAGCAGTTCTTC
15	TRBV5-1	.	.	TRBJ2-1	CASSSRQEEYNEQFF	TGCGCCAGCAGCTCTCGACAGGAGGAGTACAATGAGCAGTTCTTC
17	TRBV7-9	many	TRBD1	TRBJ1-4	CASSPYRGPTTNEKLFF	TGTGCCAGCAGCCCTTACAGGGGCCCCACAACTAATGAAAAACTGTTTTTT
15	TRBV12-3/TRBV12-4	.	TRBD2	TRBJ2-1	CASSLGSGGAREQFF	TGTGCCAGCAGTTTAGGTAGCGGGGGGGCCAGGGAGCAGTTCTTC
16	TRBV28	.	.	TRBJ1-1	CASSFVSIGRVAEAFF	TGTGCCAGCAGTTTCGTCAGTATTGGGAGAGTTGCTGAAGCTTTCTTT
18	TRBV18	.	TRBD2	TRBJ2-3	CASSPPRGSGGAEDTQYF	TGTGCCAGCTCACCACCTCGGGGTAGCGGGGGGGCGGAAGATACGCAGTATTTT
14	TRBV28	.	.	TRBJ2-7	CASTWRGSSYEQYF	TGTGCCAGCACCTGGAGGGGCAGCTCCTACGAGCAGTACTTC
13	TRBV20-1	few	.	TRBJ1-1	CSARGDMNTEAFF	TGCAGTGCTAGAGGGGACATGAACACTGAAGCTTTCTTT
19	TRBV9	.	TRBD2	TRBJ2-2	CASSVAEAGITLSRGELFF	TGTGCCAGCAGCGTAGCTGAAGCGGGGATTACCCTAAGCAGGGGGGAGCTGTTTTTT
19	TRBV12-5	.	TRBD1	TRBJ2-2	CASGLNLRGQLDDTGELFF	TGTGCTAGTGGTTTGAACCTGAGGGGGCAGTTGGATGACACCGGGGAGCTGTTTTTT
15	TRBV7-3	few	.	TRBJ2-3	CASTARGGESDTQYF	TGTGCCAGCACCGCCAGGGGGGGAGAGTCAGATACGCAGTATTTT
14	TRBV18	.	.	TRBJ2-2	CASSTWGNTGELFF	TGTGCCAGCTCAACTTGGGGTAACACCGGGGAGCTGTTTTTT
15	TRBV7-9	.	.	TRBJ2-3	CASSPLGQLTDTQYF	TGTGCCAGCAGCCCTCTCGGACAGCTCACAGATACGCAGTATTTT
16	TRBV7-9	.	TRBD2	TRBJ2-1	CASSAPTSGIYNEQFF	TGTGCCAGCAGCGCCCCGACTAGCGGGATTTACAACGAGCAGTTCTTC
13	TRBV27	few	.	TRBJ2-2	CASTGTNTGELFF	TGTGCCTCTACTGGGACAAACACCGGGGAGCTGTTTTTT
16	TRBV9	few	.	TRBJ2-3	CASSVRQESSTDTQYF	TGTGCCAGCAGCGTCCGACAGGAAAGCAGCACAGATACGCAGTATTTT
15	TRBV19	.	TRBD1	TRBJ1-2	CASSPGTGEYYGYTF	TGTGCCAGTAGTCCAGGGACAGGGGAGTACTATGGCTACACCTTC
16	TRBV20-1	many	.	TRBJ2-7	CSARDVRTVFSYEQYF	TGCAGTGCTAGAGATGTAAGGACAGTTTTTTCCTACGAGCAGTACTTC